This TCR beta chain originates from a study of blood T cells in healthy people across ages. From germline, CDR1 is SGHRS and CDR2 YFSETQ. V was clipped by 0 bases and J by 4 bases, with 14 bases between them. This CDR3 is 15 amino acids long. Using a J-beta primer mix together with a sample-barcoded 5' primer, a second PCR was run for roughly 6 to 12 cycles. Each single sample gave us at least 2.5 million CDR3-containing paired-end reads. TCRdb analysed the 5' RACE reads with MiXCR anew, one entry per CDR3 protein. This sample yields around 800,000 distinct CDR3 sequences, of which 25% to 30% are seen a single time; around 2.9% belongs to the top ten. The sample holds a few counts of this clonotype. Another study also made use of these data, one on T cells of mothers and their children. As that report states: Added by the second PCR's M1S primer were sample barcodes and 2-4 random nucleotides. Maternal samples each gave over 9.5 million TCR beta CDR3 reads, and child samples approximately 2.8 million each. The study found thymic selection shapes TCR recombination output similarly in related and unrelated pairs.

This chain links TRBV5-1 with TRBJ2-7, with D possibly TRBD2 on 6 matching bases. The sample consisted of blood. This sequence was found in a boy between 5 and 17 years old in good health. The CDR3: CASSLANMGGYEQYF. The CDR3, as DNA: TGCGCCAGCAGCTTGGCAAATATGGGAGGATACGAGCAGTACTTC. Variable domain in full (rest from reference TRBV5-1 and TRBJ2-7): KAGVTQTPRYLIKTRGQQVTLSCSPISGHRSVSWYQQTPGQGLQFLFEYFSETQRNKGNFPGRFSGRQFSNSRSEMNVSTLELGDSALYLCASSLANMGGYEQYFGPGTRLTVT.